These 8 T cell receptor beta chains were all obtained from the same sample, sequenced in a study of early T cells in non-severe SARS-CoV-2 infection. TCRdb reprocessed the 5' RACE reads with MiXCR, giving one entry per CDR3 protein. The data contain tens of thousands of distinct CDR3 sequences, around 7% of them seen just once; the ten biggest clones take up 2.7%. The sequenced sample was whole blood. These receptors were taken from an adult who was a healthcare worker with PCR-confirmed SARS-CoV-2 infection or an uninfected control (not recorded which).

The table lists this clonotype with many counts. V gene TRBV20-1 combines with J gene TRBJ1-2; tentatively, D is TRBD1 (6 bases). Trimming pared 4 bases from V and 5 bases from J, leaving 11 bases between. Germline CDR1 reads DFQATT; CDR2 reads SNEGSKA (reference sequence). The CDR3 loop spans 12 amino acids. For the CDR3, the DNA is TGCAGTGCTACGGGACAAGATTATGGCTACACCTTC. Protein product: CSATGQDYGYTF.

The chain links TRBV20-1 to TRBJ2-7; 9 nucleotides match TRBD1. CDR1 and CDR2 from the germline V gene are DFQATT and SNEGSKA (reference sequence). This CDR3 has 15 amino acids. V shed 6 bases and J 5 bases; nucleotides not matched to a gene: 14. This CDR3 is CSALHGDRGIDEQYF. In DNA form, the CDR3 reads TGCAGTGCCCTTCATGGCGACAGGGGGATCGACGAGCAGTACTTC.

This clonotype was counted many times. The CDR3 spells CSVDVPGQGYEQYF. CDR3 nucleotide sequence: TGCAGCGTTGACGTCCCGGGACAGGGCTACGAGCAGTACTTC. The gene calls are TRBV29-1 and TRBJ2-7, with 9 bases identical to TRBD1. The CDR3 extends over 14 amino acids. Germline trimming cut 3 bases from V and 3 bases from J; bases unmatched to any gene: 6. Germline V gene data show CDR1 as SQVTM and CDR2 as ANQGSEA.

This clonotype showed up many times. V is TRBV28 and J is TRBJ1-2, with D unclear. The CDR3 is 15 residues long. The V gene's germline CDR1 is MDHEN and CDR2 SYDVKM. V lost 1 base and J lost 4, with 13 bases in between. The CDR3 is CASSLSGQAAYGYTF. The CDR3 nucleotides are TGTGCCAGCAGTTTATCTGGCCAGGCGGCCTATGGCTACACCTTC.

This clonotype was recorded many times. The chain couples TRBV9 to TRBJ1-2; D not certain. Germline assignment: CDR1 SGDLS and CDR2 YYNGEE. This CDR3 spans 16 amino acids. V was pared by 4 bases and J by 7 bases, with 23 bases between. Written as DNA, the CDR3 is TGTGCCAGCAGCTTAGCCCCTGCCATGACCCTGGGTGGCTACACCTTC. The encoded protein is CASSLAPAMTLGGYTF.

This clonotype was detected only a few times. In DNA, the CDR3 is TGTGCCAGCAGCTTAGATCAGACGGAGACCCAGTACTTC. It is translated as CASSLDQTETQYF. The chain is built from TRBV11-2 and TRBJ2-5, with D hard to call. The CDR3 runs 13 residues. V dropped 0 bases and J dropped 5 bases, with 7 bases sitting between them. Germline CDR1 and CDR2: SGHAT and FQNNGV.

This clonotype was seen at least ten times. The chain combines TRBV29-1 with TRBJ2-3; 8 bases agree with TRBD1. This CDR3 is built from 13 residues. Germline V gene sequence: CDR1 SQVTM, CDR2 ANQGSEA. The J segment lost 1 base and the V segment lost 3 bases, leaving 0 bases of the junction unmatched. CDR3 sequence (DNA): TGCAGCGTTGAGGGACAGGGCACAGATACGCAGTATTTT. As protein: CSVEGQGTDTQYF.

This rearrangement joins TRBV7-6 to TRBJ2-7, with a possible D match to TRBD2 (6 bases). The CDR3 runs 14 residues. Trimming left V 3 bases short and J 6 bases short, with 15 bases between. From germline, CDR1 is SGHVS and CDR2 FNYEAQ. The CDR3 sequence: CASSLGDSSFEQYF. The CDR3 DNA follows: TGTGCCAGCAGCTTGGGGGACTCTTCTTTCGAGCAGTACTTC.